Listed below are T cell receptor beta chains from one sample, sequenced in a study of beta chain features in type 1 diabetes. Here immunoSEQ multiplex PCR was the method, and the copy in TCRdb shows in-frame clones only, minus some. This table has 350,000 to 450,000 clones, about 14% appearing once. The sequenced material came from naive CD4+ T cells from blood. These TCRs come from a man aged 30 to 39 in good health. CDR3s include the opening cysteine and the closing phenylalanine or tryptophan. The order of the fields is V gene, D gene, clone size, J gene, CDR3 protein, CDR3 DNA. D genes are given only for firm matches. Size is omitted from some rows. Given values are once, few, many or a class for expanded clones.

>TRBV19|TRBD2|few|TRBJ2-3
CASRLAGGADTQYF
TGTGCCAGCAGACTAGCGGGAGGGGCAGATACGCAGTATTTT
>TRBV7-6|TRBD1|-|TRBJ2-2
CASSLGTGLNTGELFF
TGTGCCAGCAGCTTGGGGACAGGCCTAAACACCGGGGAGCTGTTTTTT
>TRBV4-3|TRBD2|-|TRBJ2-1
CASSQRLASGVGEQFF
TGCGCCAGCAGCCAACGACTAGCCTCCGGGGTTGGTGAGCAGTTCTTC
>TRBV7-9|-|-|TRBJ2-5
CASPRDGASVKETQYF
TGTGCCAGTCCGAGAGACGGGGCTAGTGTAAAAGAGACCCAGTACTTC
>TRBV30|TRBD1|-|TRBJ1-5
CAWSETGGVRSNQPQHF
TGTGCCTGGAGTGAGACAGGGGGCGTGAGAAGCAATCAGCCCCAGCATTTT
>TRBV9|-|few|TRBJ2-3
CASSPRWRGTDTQYF
TGTGCCAGCAGCCCCCGCTGGAGAGGCACAGATACGCAGTATTTT
>TRBV7-9|TRBD2|-|TRBJ2-1
CASSPPGGGPLRQFF
TGTGCCAGCAGCCCCCCCGGCGGGGGGCCTCTAAGGCAGTTCTTC
>TRBV9|TRBD2|few|TRBJ2-3
CASSSPGTRRTTDTQYF
TGTGCCAGCAGCTCCCCCGGGACTAGAAGGACCACAGATACGCAGTATTTT
>TRBV7-2|TRBD1|-|TRBJ2-7
CASSLGTTGGGYEQYF
TGTGCCAGCAGCTTAGGGACGACAGGGGGCGGCTACGAGCAGTACTTC
>TRBV15|TRBD2|few|TRBJ2-1
CATSRATRAGGGMGSYNEQFF
TGTGCCACCAGCAGAGCCACTAGGGCGGGAGGGGGAATGGGCTCCTACAATGAGCAGTTCTTC
>TRBV7-3|TRBD2|-|TRBJ2-1
CASKTSGSYNEQFF
TGTGCCAGTAAAACTAGCGGGTCGTACAATGAGCAGTTCTTC
>TRBV29-1|TRBD1|-|TRBJ1-5
CSVGQGGNQPQHF
TGCAGCGTAGGACAGGGGGGCAATCAGCCCCAGCATTTT
>TRBV18|-|-|TRBJ1-5
CASSPVGSGYNQPQHF
TGTGCCAGCTCACCCGTTGGGTCGGGCTACAATCAGCCCCAGCATTTT
>TRBV6-1|-|-|TRBJ2-7
CATDRDLTYEQYF
TGTGCCACCGACCGAGACCTGACCTACGAGCAGTACTTC
>TRBV30|-|few|TRBJ1-1
CAWSVRRRGTEAFF
TGTGCCTGGAGTGTACGGAGACGTGGGACTGAAGCTTTCTTT
>TRBV9|TRBD1|-|TRBJ2-1
CASSVGKGALSSYNEQFF
TGTGCCAGCAGCGTAGGGAAGGGGGCCCTTAGCTCCTACAATGAGCAGTTCTTC
>TRBV28|-|-|TRBJ2-3
CASSNPQTRDTQYF
TGTGCCAGCAGTAATCCCCAGACGCGGGATACGCAGTATTTT
>TRBV7-2|TRBD2|-|TRBJ2-7
CASSLTSGSYEQYF
TGTGCCAGCAGCCTGACTAGCGGTTCCTACGAGCAGTACTTC
>TRBV5-1|-|-|TRBJ2-5
CASSLVAAQETQYF
TGCGCCAGCAGCTTGGTCGCGGCCCAAGAGACCCAGTACTTC
>TRBV6-5|-|few|TRBJ2-7
CASREQGDRYEQYF
TGTGCCAGCAGGGAACAGGGAGATAGATACGAGCAGTACTTC
>TRBV11-3|TRBD2|-|TRBJ2-3
CASRPARREKDTQYF
TGTGCCAGCAGACCCGCGAGGCGGGAGAAAGATACGCAGTATTTT
>TRBV20-1|-|few|TRBJ2-1
CSASGGGEQFF
TGCAGTGCTTCCGGAGGGGGTGAGCAGTTCTTC
>TRBV12-5|-|-|TRBJ2-6
CASGFVSPRGANVLTF
TGTGCTAGTGGTTTTGTCAGCCCCCGTGGGGCCAACGTCCTGACTTTC
>TRBV7-3|-|-|TRBJ2-3
CASSSSPLLTDTQYF
TGTGCCAGCAGCTCCTCTCCCTTGCTCACAGATACGCAGTATTTT
>TRBV5-1|-|few|TRBJ1-2
CASSLAGDGYTF
TGCGCCAGCAGCTTGGCCGGGGATGGCTACACCTTC
>TRBV2|-|few|TRBJ2-3
CASRWRDFADTQYF
TGTGCCAGCAGGTGGAGGGATTTCGCAGATACGCAGTATTTT
>TRBV29-1|-|-|TRBJ1-1
CSAEATEAFF
TGCAGCGCTGAAGCCACTGAAGCTTTCTTT
>TRBV4-3|-|few|TRBJ2-6
CASSQDTVRQIAGANVLTF
TGCGCCAGCAGCCAAGATACTGTTAGACAGATTGCTGGGGCCAACGTCCTGACTTTC
>TRBV27|TRBD2|-|TRBJ2-2
CASSQLASGGELFF
TGTGCCAGCAGTCAACTAGCGTCGGGCGGGGAGCTGTTTTTT
>TRBV7-3|TRBD2|-|TRBJ2-3
CASSLERESTDTQYF
TGTGCCAGCAGCTTAGAGCGGGAGTCCACAGATACGCAGTATTTT
>TRBV7-2|-|few|TRBJ2-3
CASSLATGWLDTQYF
TGTGCCAGCAGCTTAGCCACTGGATGGTTGGATACGCAGTATTTT
>TRBV5-1|TRBD2|-|TRBJ2-1
CASSIAGGSSYNEQFF
TGCGCCAGCAGTATAGCGGGAGGGAGTTCCTACAATGAGCAGTTCTTC
>TRBV6-1|-|-|TRBJ2-1
CASSRQVNEQFF
TGTGCCAGCAGTCGTCAAGTTAATGAGCAGTTCTTC
>TRBV5-6|-|-|TRBJ1-2
CASSFYRAINYGYTF
TGTGCCAGCAGTTTTTATCGGGCCATTAACTATGGCTACACCTTC
>TRBV10-3|-|few|TRBJ2-6
CAIGERGSGANVLTF
TGTGCCATCGGAGAACGGGGATCTGGGGCCAACGTCCTGACTTTC
>TRBV28|-|few|TRBJ1-2
CASRQPGGGYTF
TGTGCCAGCAGGCAGCCCGGGGGCGGCTACACCTTC
>TRBV5-1|TRBD2|few|TRBJ2-3
CASRTSGTSTDTQYF
TGCGCCAGCAGGACTAGCGGAACTAGCACAGATACGCAGTATTTT
>TRBV4-2|-|-|TRBJ2-2
CASSQEAGPGWELFF
TGTGCCAGCAGCCAAGAGGCGGGGCCGGGCTGGGAGCTGTTTTTT
>TRBV23-1|-|few|TRBJ2-7
CASSQRDPYEQYF
TGCGCCAGCAGTCAGCGGGACCCATACGAGCAGTACTTC